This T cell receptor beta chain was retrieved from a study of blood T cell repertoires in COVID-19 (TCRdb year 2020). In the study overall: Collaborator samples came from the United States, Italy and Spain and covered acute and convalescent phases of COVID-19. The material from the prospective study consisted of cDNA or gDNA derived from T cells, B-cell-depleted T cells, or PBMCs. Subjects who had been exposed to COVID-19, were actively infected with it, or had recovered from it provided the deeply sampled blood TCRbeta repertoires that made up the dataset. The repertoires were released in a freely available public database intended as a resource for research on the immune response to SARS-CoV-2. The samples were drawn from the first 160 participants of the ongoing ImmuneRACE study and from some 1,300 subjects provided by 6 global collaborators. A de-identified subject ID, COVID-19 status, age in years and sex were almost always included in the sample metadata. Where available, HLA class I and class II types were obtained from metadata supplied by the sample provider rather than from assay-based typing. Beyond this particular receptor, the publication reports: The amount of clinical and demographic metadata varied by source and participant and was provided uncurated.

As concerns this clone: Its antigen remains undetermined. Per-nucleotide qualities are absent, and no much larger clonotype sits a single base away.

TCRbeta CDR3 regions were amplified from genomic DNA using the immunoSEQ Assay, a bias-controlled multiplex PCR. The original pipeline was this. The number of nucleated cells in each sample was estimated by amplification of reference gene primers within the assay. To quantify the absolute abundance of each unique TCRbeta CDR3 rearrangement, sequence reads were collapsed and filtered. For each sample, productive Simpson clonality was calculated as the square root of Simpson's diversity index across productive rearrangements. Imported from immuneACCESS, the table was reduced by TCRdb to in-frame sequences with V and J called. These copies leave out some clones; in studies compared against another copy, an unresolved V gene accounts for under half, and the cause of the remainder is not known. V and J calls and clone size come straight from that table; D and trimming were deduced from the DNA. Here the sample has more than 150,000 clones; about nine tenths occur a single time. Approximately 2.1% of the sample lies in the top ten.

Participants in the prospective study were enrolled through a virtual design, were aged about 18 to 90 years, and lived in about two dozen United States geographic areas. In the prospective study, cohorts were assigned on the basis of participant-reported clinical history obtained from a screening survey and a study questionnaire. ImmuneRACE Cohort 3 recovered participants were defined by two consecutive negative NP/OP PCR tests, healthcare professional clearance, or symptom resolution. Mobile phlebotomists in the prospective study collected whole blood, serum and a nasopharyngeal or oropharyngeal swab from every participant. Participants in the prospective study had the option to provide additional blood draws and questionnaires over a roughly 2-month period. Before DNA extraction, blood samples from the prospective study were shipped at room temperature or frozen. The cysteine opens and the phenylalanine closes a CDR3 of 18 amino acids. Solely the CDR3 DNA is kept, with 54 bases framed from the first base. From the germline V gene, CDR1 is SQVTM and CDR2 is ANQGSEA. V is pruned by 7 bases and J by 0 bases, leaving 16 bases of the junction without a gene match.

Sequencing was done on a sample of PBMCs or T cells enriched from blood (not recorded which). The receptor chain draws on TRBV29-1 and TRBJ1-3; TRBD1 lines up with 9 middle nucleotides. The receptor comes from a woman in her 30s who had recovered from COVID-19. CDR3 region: CSGRTGAGKDNSGNTIYF. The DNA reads TGCAGCGGGCGGACAGGGGCAGGTAAAGATAACTCTGGAAACACCATATATTTT.